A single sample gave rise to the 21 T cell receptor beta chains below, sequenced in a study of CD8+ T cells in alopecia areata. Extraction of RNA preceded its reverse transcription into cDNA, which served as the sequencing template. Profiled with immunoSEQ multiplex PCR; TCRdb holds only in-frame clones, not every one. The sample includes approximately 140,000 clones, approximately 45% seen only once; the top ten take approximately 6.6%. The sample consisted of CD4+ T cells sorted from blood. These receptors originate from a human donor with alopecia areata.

The CDR3 protein is CADRSSGYTF. CDR3 sequence (DNA): TGTGCCGATAGGTCCTCTGGCTACACCTTC. The chain couples TRBV30 to TRBJ1-2; D call uncertain. Germline-derived CDR1 and CDR2 are GTSNPN and SVGIG (reference sequence). The CDR3 extends over 10 amino acids. Trimming took 8 bases from V and 7 from J, leaving 11 bases between them. The whole variable domain, remainder taken from reference TRBV30 and TRBJ1-2, is SQTIHQWPATLVQPVGSPLSLECTVEGTSNPNLYWYRQAAGRGLQLLFYSVGIGQISSEVPQNLSASRPQDRQFILSSKKLLLSDSGFYLCADRSSGYTFGSGTRLTVV.

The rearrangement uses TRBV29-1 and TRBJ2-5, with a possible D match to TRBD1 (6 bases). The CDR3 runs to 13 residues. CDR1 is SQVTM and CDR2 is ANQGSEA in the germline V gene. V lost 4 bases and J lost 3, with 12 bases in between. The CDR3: CSVAAAGEETQYF. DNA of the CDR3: TGCAGCGTTGCAGCGGCAGGGGAAGAGACCCAGTACTTC.

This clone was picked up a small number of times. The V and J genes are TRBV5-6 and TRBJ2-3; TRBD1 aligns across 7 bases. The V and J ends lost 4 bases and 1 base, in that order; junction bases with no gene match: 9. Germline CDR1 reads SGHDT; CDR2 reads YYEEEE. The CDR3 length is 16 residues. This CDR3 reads CASSPGRQGRTDTQYF. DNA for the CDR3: TGTGCCAGCAGCCCGGGGAGACAGGGACGCACAGATACGCAGTATTTT.

The CDR3 reads CASSVSHIGGADGYTF. CDR3 in DNA: TGTGCCAGCAGCGTATCCCACATCGGGGGCGCGGATGGCTACACCTTC. This rearrangement joins TRBV7-9 to TRBJ1-2; maybe TRBD1 (6 bases). With 5 bases removed from V and 6 bases from J, the gap between germline ends came to 22 bases. From germline, CDR1 is SEHNR and CDR2 FQNEAQ (reference sequence). This CDR3 has 16 amino acids.

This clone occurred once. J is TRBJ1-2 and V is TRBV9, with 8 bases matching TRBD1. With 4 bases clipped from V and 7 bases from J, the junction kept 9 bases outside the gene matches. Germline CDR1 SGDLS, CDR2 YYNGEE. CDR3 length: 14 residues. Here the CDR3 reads CASSPVAGGSGYTF. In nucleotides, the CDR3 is TGTGCCAGCAGCCCCGTGGCAGGGGGCTCTGGCTACACCTTC. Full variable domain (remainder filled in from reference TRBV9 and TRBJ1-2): DSGVTQTPKHLITATGQRVTLRCSPRSGDLSVYWYQQSLDQGLQFLIQYYNGEERAKGNILERFSAQQFPDLHSELNLSSLELGDSALYFCASSPVAGGSGYTFGSGTRLTVV.

The CDR3 spells CASSQLDRGFAETQYF. CDR3 sequence (DNA): TGTGCCAGCAGCCAATTGGACAGGGGGTTTGCGGAGACCCAGTACTTC. The V and J genes are TRBV14 and TRBJ2-5; the match to TRBD1 covers 10 bases. V shed 2 bases and J 5 bases; nucleotides not matched to a gene: 8. The germline V gene has CDR1 SGHDN and CDR2 FVKESK. CDR3 length equals 16 residues.

The DNA for the CDR3 is TGCGCCAGCAGCCTGGAAAGACCTTACGAGCAGTACTTC. Residues: CASSLERPYEQYF. J is TRBJ2-7 and V is TRBV4-1; D uncertain. Germline CDR1 reads MGHRA; CDR2 reads YSYEKL. Between the trimmed V and J ends, which lost 4 bases and 4 bases, there was a span of 11 bases. The CDR3 spans 13 residues.

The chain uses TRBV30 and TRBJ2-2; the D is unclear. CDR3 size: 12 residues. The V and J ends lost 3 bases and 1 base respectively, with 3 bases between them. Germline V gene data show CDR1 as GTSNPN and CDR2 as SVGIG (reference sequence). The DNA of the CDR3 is TGTGCCTGGAGAGGGAACACCGGGGAGCTGTTTTTT. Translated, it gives CAWRGNTGELFF.

The CDR3, as DNA: TGCGCCAGCAGCTTGGCCGTCGGGAGCTACGAGCAGTACTTC. It translates to CASSLAVGSYEQYF. The rearrangement joins TRBV5-1 to TRBJ2-7; maybe TRBD2 (6 bases). This CDR3 spans 14 amino acids. Germline V gene lookup returns CDR1 SGHRS and CDR2 YFSETQ. V dropped 0 bases and J dropped 3 bases, with 10 bases sitting between them.

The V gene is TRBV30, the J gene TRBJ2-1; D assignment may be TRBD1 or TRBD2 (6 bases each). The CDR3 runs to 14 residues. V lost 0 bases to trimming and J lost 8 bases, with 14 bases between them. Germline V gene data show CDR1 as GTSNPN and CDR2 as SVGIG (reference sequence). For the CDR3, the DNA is TGTGCCTGGAGTGTTGGAGGGGGACTCCATGAGCAGTTCTTC. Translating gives CAWSVGGGLHEQFF.

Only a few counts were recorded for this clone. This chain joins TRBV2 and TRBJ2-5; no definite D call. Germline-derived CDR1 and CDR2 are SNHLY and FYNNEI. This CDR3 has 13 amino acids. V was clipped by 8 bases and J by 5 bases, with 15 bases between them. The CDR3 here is CASGPAGGETQYF. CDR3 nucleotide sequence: TGTGCCAGCGGGCCGGCTGGTGGCGAGACCCAGTACTTC.

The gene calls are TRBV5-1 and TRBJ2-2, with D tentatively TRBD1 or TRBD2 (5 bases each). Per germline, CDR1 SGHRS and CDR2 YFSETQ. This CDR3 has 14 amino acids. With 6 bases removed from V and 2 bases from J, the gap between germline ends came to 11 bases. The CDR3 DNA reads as TGCGCCAGCATTGGGACCGCAAACACCGGGGAGCTGTTTTTT. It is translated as CASIGTANTGELFF.

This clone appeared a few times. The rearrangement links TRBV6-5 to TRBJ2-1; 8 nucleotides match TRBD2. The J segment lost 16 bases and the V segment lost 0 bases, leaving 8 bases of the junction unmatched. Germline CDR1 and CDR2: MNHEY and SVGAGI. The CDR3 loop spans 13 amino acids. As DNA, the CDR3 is TGTGCCAGCAGTTACTCTGGGGGTAGCGGGAAATTCTTC. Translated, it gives CASSYSGGSGKFF.

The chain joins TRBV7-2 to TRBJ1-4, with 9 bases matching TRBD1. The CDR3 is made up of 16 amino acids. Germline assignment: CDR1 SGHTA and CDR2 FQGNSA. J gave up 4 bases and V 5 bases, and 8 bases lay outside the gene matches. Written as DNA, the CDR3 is TGTGCCAGCAGCCCAGTACCGGGACAGGGTAATGAAAAACTGTTTTTT. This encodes CASSPVPGQGNEKLFF.

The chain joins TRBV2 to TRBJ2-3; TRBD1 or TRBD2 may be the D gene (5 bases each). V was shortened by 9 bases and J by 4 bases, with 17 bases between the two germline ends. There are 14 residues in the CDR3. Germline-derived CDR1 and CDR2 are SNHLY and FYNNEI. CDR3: CASPGTPFADTQYF. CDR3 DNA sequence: TGTGCCAGTCCCGGGACCCCGTTCGCAGATACGCAGTATTTT.

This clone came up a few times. In DNA, the CDR3 is TGTGCCAGCTCACCATTTACCCAGGGGAGGAATGAGCAGTTCTTC. It yields the protein CASSPFTQGRNEQFF. The gene calls are TRBV18 and TRBJ2-1; D possibly uses TRBD1 or TRBD2 (6 bases each). The CDR3 consists of 15 residues. CDR1 is KGHSH, CDR2 LQKENI, per germline. The germline V and J ends were trimmed by 2 bases and 7 bases, with 15 bases remaining between them.

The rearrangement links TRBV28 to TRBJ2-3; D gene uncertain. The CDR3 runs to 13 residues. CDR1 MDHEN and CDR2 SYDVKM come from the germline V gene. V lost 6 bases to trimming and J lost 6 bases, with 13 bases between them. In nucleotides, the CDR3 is TGTGCCAGCAGACCCTCCGTGTTGGATACGCAGTATTTT. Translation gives CASRPSVLDTQYF.

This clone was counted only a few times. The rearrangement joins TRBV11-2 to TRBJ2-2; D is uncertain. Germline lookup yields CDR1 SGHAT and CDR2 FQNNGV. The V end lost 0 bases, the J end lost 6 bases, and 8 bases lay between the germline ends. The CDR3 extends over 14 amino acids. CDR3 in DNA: TGTGCCAGCAGCTTAGAAGACTGGTCCGGGGAGCTGTTTTTT. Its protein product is CASSLEDWSGELFF.

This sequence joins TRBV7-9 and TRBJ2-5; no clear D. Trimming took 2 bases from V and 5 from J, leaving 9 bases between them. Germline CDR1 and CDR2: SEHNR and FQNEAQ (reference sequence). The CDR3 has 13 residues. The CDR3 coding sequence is TGTGCCAGCAGCTTACAGGCCACTGAGACCCAGTACTTC. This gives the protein CASSLQATETQYF.

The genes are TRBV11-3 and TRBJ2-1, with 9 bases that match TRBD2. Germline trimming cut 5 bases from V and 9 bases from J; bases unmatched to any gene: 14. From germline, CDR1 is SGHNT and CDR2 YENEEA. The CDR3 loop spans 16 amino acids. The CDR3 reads CASSLLGVVAGAEQFF. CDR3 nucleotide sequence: TGTGCCAGCAGCCTCCTCGGCGTGGTAGCGGGGGCTGAGCAGTTCTTC.

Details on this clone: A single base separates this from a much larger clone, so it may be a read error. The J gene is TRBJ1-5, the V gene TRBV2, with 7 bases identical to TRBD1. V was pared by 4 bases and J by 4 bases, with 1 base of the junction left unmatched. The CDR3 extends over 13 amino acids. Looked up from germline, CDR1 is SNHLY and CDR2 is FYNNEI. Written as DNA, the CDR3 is TGTGCCAGCAGTGGACAGGGTAATCAGCCCCAGCATTTT. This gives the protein CASSGQGNQPQHF.